This T cell receptor (beta chain) is from a study of T cell repertoires in cytomegalovirus infection. Study details: Use of recently identified HLA-C-restricted and well-studied HLA-B-restricted CMV epitopes was part of the study. CMV infection together with matching HLA type was indicated by public TCR beta signatures. Study-wide results and caveats: The study found HLA-C-restricted CMV-specific TCR beta clonotypes dominating the ex vivo response. People with CMV and the relevant HLA were identified by cumulative public TCR beta family frequency.

This CDR3 contains 16 residues. V was clipped by 5 bases and J by 4 bases, with 18 bases between them. Germline V gene data show CDR1 as MNHNY and CDR2 as SVGAGI (reference sequence). MiXCR, run by TCRdb on the reads, gives a single entry per CDR3 protein. The table includes roughly 69,000 distinct CDR3 sequences, around 27% detected once. Of note for this clonotype: What it recognizes is unknown.

The genes are TRBV6-6 and TRBJ1-5, with D perhaps matching TRBD1 (6 bases). This sequence was found in a human donor in good health (CMV status not recorded). Some clones in this sample may be carry-over from other donors' samples. The material was CD8+ T cells from cultured PBMCs, obtained from culture after CMV antigen stimulation. The CDR3 loop is CASSISQTGRNQPQHF. The CDR3 nucleotides read TGTGCCAGCAGTATTTCCCAGACAGGCCGAAATCAGCCCCAGCATTTT.